This TCR beta chain is drawn from a study of control samples from healthy donors and cancer patients. Profiling relied on immunoSEQ multiplex PCR, and the TCRdb table lists in-frame clones only, not all of them. Seen here are fewer than 40,000 clones, roughly 94% observed once, and the top ten hold approximately 6.6%. This CDR3 has 15 amino acids. J lost 2 bases, V lost 5 bases, and 9 bases had no gene match. CDR1 is MDHEN, CDR2 SYDVKM, per germline. Sequencing input: blood. This chain connects TRBV28 to TRBJ2-7; the match to TRBD2 covers 7 bases. The sequence came from a man aged 60 to 69 in good health. Here the CDR3 reads CASSGGGRGPYEQYF. CDR3 sequence (DNA): TGTGCCAGCAGTGGGGGGGGAAGGGGACCCTACGAGCAGTACTTC.